This TCR beta chain stems from a study of cytomegalovirus exposure and HLA in healthy donors (dated by TCRdb to about 2017). In the study overall: An earlier analysis of some 550 of the donors reported roughly 300 Gb of sequence data and around 110 million unique TCR beta sequences from about 179 million T cells. An early release covering roughly 640 HLA-typed donors comprised approximately 300 gigabases of sequencing data and roughly 86 million unique TCR sequences. The genetic ancestry cluster associated with self-reported Caucasian donors included 65% to 90% of the roughly 410 genotyped donors. The study was designed to test whether signatures of past pathogen exposure could be identified by cataloging public T cell receptors. The study used immunosequencing to profile the T cell repertoires of about 670 subjects and linked those repertoires to cytomegalovirus serostatus. Along with the approximately 700-subject first cohort, a separate validation cohort of around 110 different subjects was used. To predict cytomegalovirus infection status, the study brought together high-throughput TCR immunosequencing, statistical association of individual TCRs with disease status, and machine learning. A later analysis re-analyzed previously published TCR beta repertoires from 666 donors and added high-resolution HLA genotyping to study TCR occurrence patterns. Rather than using new phenotypic data, the later analysis identified candidate immune exposures from TCR beta sequences and from how often those sequences occurred across donors. An earlier analysis of approximately 640 of the donors applied high-throughput TCR beta sequencing to assess whether each TCR beta V gene segment acted as functional or pseudogenic. Alongside the repertoire data, information on donor age, sex, ethnicity and CMV serostatus was compiled. In a later genetic analysis, genome-wide SNP genotypes for about three fifths of the 666 donors were used, and that subset was treated as a discovery cohort. All discovery cohort repertoires had been generated on a single sequencing platform. HLA typing included class I and class II loci at four-digit resolution. Typing coverage differed by locus: A, B, C, DRB1 and DQB1 were typed in roughly 629-630 donors, DQA1 in about 500, DPA1 in some 570, and DPB1 in 472. About five DR-DQ haplotypes were handled as single units for association and clustering because linkage in the cohort was strong. Across some 400 genotyped donors of the cohort, an average of approximately 220,000 unique TCR beta nucleotide sequences per donor were sequenced, and roughly 18% of those sequences were non-productive.

Details on this clone: The antigen this receptor binds is unknown. No much larger clone exists at a distance of one base, and base qualities are not known.

In total, 600 or so healthy bone marrow donors made up the cohort. At the time of sampling, every cohort member was nominally healthy, though immune exposures that went unrecorded were likely present. The donor tested CMV seropositive, placing the donor among the 289 seropositive members of the cohort. Every donor gave a peripheral blood sample, and the peripheral blood mononuclear cells from that sample were used for TCR beta sequencing. Genomic DNA extraction from the blood cell samples was performed with the Qiagen DNeasy Blood Extraction Kit. The investigation overall reported the following: Because HLA typing was missing for some donors at each locus, association tests included only the typed subset. When HLA alleles, especially DR and DQ, strongly co-occurred, TCR associations were difficult to assign to individual alleles. In a later analysis, HLA-associated TCR beta chains were found to be more clonally expanded and to have lower generation probabilities than equally common non-associated chains. Only TCR beta chains were sequenced in this cohort, and the absence of alpha or paired-chain data limited detectable features. The authors suggested that the approach could potentially be extended to other disease states and immunological phenotypes. A few of the identified cytomegalovirus-associated TCR beta chains were confirmed in vitro to be specific for cytomegalovirus antigens. In both the original and validation cohorts, the classifier was reported to diagnose cytomegalovirus status with high specificity and sensitivity. CMV serostatus was the only immune exposure information available for the cohort. A total of roughly 160 TCR beta chains were listed by the study as associated with cytomegalovirus. A later analysis found that most CMV-associated TCR beta chains appeared HLA-restricted, with HLA associations seemingly driven largely by CMV exposure. According to a later genetic analysis, donors in an Asian-associated ancestry cluster had fewer N-insertions in productive TCRs than the approximately 650-donor mean. The sequencing pipeline was judged likely to have produced a cluster of highly shared sequence variants as a technical artifact. Broadly in line with IMGT annotations, most TCR beta V segments showed up in productive rearrangements about 87% or about 30% of the time in an earlier analysis of about 500 of the donors. The presence/absence analyses assumed that sequencing depth was roughly uniform across donors, and that assumption may not be true. A further reported finding was that TCR beta sequences accurately predicted the HLA-A and HLA-B alleles for most subjects in the first cohort. Some IMGT-functional V segments, including TRBV6-2 and TRBV6-3, could not be distinguished by the 87-base-pair reads and were therefore excluded. Seventeen rarely observed V segments, including chromosome 9 orphons, were excluded from the earlier analysis of approximately 500 of the donors because counts were too low. Several of the top co-occurrence clusters appeared to be linked to parvovirus B19, influenza, CMV and Epstein-Barr virus, according to a later analysis. In a later analysis, the rate of TCR association differed among HLA loci, with DRB1 alleles having the most associated TCRs and HLA-C alleles having the fewest. V-gene and J-gene trimming of TCR beta chains was associated with a missense DCLRE1C variant in a later genetic analysis, and the association was replicated in an independent cohort. While some public TCRs were present in many individuals, most TCR sequences turned up only very rarely across donors. A later analysis associated approximately 17,000 TCR beta sequences with specific HLA alleles at a false discovery rate of 0.05. Correlated functional status among segregating V segments might be attributable to linkage disequilibrium, but an unknown experimental factor could not be ruled out.

Libraries were constructed by the immunoSEQ multiplex PCR assay. The multiplex PCR relied on a mix of 60 forward primers for TCR Vbeta segments and 13 reverse primers for TCR Jbeta segments. The CDR3 region of rearranged TCR beta genes was amplified from genomic DNA by a multiplex PCR assay. The Illumina HiSeq System was used to sequence the amplified TCR beta libraries as 87-base-pair reads. On the study's bioinformatics: A later analysis tallied roughly 78 million unique TCR beta chains across the roughly 610 repertoires, and some 12 million of those chains were shared by two or more donors. To remove PCR and sequencing errors, raw reads were error-corrected and collapsed into unique sequences using a nearest-neighbor algorithm that merged closely related sequences. CDR3 sequences were aligned to IMGT reference sequences to assign V, D and J gene segments. For a sequence to be retained, at least a six-nucleotide match to both a V gene segment and a J gene segment was required. Rearrangements were classified as productive when the CDR3 lacked stop codons and remained in frame with V and J, and all other rearrangements were classified as non-productive. Following IMGT convention, CDR3 was defined as the stretch from the second conserved V-encoded cysteine up to the conserved J-encoded phenylalanine. The earlier analysis of roughly 590 of the donors excluded any sequence lacking an unambiguous match to a single V gene segment. An earlier analysis of a few hundred of the donors called V segments functional above 56.7% productive rearrangements and segregating when the between-donor standard deviation exceeded 5%. A statistical classification framework was built to diagnose cytomegalovirus status from the catalog of TCR beta chain sequences. V and J gene assignment, in a later analysis, came from comparing TCR nucleotide sequences with IMGT/GENE-DB human TR gene sequences. The TCRdist pipeline was used in a later analysis to assign CDR3 sequences and most-parsimonious VDJ recombination scenarios. A later analysis defined each TCR beta chain by its CDR3 amino acid sequence plus V-gene family, and excluded reads lacking a unique V-gene family. As a way to deal with suspected cross-contamination and a sequencing artifact, a later analysis dropped 640 or so nucleotide sequences that were highly shared and had low generation probability. For each public chain, a later analysis derived a clonal expansion index from normalized ranks of inferred template counts within each repertoire. Generation probabilities in a later analysis came from a VDJ recombination model fitted to out-of-frame rearrangements, and those results were checked against IGoR. A later analysis scored TCR-TCR, TCR-HLA and TCR-CMV co-occurrence with hypergeometric tests, applying a repertoire-size bias correction to TCR pairs. In a later analysis, false discovery rates were estimated by permuting HLA or CMV assignments 20 times. In a later analysis, co-occurring TCRs were grouped with DBSCAN, and TCRdist sequence similarity was added when clustering was performed within HLA-allele-positive subsets. Repertoires with fewer than 30,000 or more than 120,000 public chains were left out of co-occurrence clustering, as were five repertoires with anomalous nucleotide sharing. The table was pulled from immuneACCESS by TCRdb, which kept in-frame rearrangements only. Such tables lose some clones; where checked, under half of the loss comes from unresolved V genes, and the rest has no known cause. V and J calls and clone size are copied from that table; D and trimming were computed from the DNA. In this sample the table shows some 100,000 clones, over 60% of which occur a single time. In total, the top ten clones hold 4.1% of the sample.

Trimming takes 5 bases off V and 8 bases off J; junction bases not matched to a gene: 10. From its cysteine to its phenylalanine, the CDR3 spans 15 amino acids. Here the CDR3 DNA is all that survives: 45 bases in frame from base 1. The germline V gene yields SNHLY for CDR1 and FYNNEI for CDR2. The rearrangement combines TRBV2 with TRBJ2-1, and TRBD2 aligns with 9 junction nucleotides. The receptor was derived from a female donor in good health and CMV-seropositive. The sequenced sample was PBMCs. The CDR3: CASSLERGARHEQFF. The nucleotide sequence reads as follows: TGTGCCAGCAGTCTGGAGCGGGGGGCCCGACATGAGCAGTTCTTC. With all but the CDR3 taken from the reference TRBV2 and TRBJ2-1 genes, the full variable domain is: EPEVTQTPSHQVTQMGQEVILRCVPISNHLYFYWYRQILGQKVEFLVSFYNNEISEKSEIFDDQFSVERPDGSNFTLKIRSTKLEDSAMYFCASSLERGARHEQFFGPGTRLTVL.